What follows are 6 T cell receptor beta chains derived from one specimen sequenced in a study of Tregs in tolerant kidney transplant recipients. This table comes from immunoSEQ multiplex PCR, and its TCRdb copy is limited to in-frame clones, with some not included. The sample includes some 66,000 clones, around 90% of them seen just once. The sequencing here drew on CD8+ T cells from blood, taken before the transplant. These receptors were obtained from a human donor who received a combined kidney and bone marrow transplant.

The chain combines TRBV4-1 with TRBJ1-2; D possibly corresponds to TRBD1 (5 bases). Germline V gene lookup returns CDR1 MGHRA and CDR2 YSYEKL. There are 16 residues in the CDR3. V was trimmed by 0 bases and J by 1 base, leaving 12 bases between them. The CDR3 region is CASSQDSRGVNYGYTF. The CDR3 DNA reads as TGCGCCAGCAGCCAAGATAGCCGGGGGGTTAACTATGGCTACACCTTC.

The rearrangement uses TRBV9 and TRBJ2-7; D not certain. V shed 3 bases and J shed 0 bases, with 7 bases lying between them. Germline assignment: CDR1 SGDLS and CDR2 YYNGEE. The CDR3 runs 13 residues. The CDR3 reads CASSDKSSYEQYF. The CDR3 DNA is TGTGCCAGCAGCGATAAGAGCTCCTACGAGCAGTACTTC.

To note about this clone: A junction boundary mismatches the germline segment, possibly from a read error. V gene TRBV11-2 combines with J gene TRBJ1-6; D is unresolved. The CDR3 runs to 12 residues. Per the germline V gene, CDR1 is SGHAT and CDR2 is FQNNGV. Here the CDR3 reads CASSKSNSPLHF. For the CDR3, the DNA is TGTGCCAGCAGCAAGAGTAATTCCCCCCTCCACTTT.

V usage is TRBV27 and J usage is TRBJ1-1, with D perhaps matching TRBD1 (5 bases). The V gene lost 3 bases and the J gene lost 4 bases, with 15 bases spanning the gap. The CDR3 runs to 15 residues. Looked up from germline, CDR1 is MNHEY and CDR2 is SMNVEV (reference sequence). The CDR3 nucleotides are TGTGCCAGCAGTTTGGCAGGAGCTAGGGGCACTGAAGCTTTCTTT. It encodes CASSLAGARGTEAFF.

The V and J genes are TRBV6-1 and TRBJ1-1; D is ambiguous. Germline values: CDR1 MNHNS, CDR2 SASEGT. V dropped 4 bases and J dropped 0 bases, with 12 bases sitting between them. The length of the CDR3 is 15 residues. In DNA, the CDR3 is TGTGCCAGCAGTGCCTCCTTAGGAGTGAACACTGAAGCTTTCTTT. Amino acids: CASSASLGVNTEAFF.

CDR3 nucleotide sequence: TGCGCCAGCAGCCAGGCGGGAGGGCCCTACGAGCAGTACTTC. Protein sequence: CASSQAGGPYEQYF. The V and J genes are TRBV4-1 and TRBJ2-7; 9 bases fit TRBD2. This CDR3 has 14 amino acids. V trimming: 3 bases; J trimming: 2 bases; junction bases outside the gene matches: 2. Germline CDR1 MGHRA, CDR2 YSYEKL.